Shown below are 30 T cell receptor beta chains from a single sample sequenced in a study of blood T cells in healthy people across ages. A second PCR, run for about 7 to 11 cycles, used a sample-barcoded 5' primer plus a J-beta primer mix. One entry per CDR3 protein, called by TCRdb with MiXCR from the 5' RACE reads. Here the sample spans roughly 570,000 distinct CDR3 sequences, roughly 28% being singletons. The specimen sequenced was blood. The source is a woman aged 65 to 85 in good health.

This clonotype was seen a few times. The V call is TRBV27, the J call TRBJ1-1; 7 bases fit TRBD1. V lost 3 bases to trimming and J lost 5 bases; unmatched junction nucleotides: 21. Germline assignment: CDR1 MNHEY and CDR2 SMNVEV (reference sequence). CDR3 size: 19 residues. CDR3 nucleotides: TGTGCCAGCAGTTTTTTCCCACCGAAATCGAGGGGGCGAAGAACTGAAGCTTTCTTT. Its protein is CASSFFPPKSRGRRTEAFF.

The sample holds a few counts of this clonotype. The CDR3: CASSSRYSEQFF. In nucleotides, the CDR3 is TGTGCCAGCAGCTCCCGTTATTCTGAGCAGTTCTTC. V is TRBV5-6 and J is TRBJ2-1; D not resolved. CDR1 is SGHDT, CDR2 YYEEEE, per germline. The V and J ends lost 3 bases and 9 bases respectively, with 10 bases between them. This CDR3 is built from 12 residues.

The V and J genes are TRBV6-5 and TRBJ2-2, with D hard to call. The CDR3 has 15 amino acids. Per the germline V gene, CDR1 is MNHEY and CDR2 is SVGAGI. V was shortened by 0 bases and J by 3 bases, with 8 bases between the two germline ends. The CDR3 sequence is CASSYSRLHTGELFF. CDR3 in DNA: TGTGCCAGCAGTTACTCGAGGCTCCACACCGGGGAGCTGTTTTTT.

There are a few counts of this clonotype. The chain employs TRBV20-1 and TRBJ1-4; 7 bases match TRBD1. V lost 2 bases to trimming and J lost 6 bases; unmatched junction nucleotides: 6. Germline values: CDR1 DFQATT, CDR2 SNEGSKA (reference sequence). The CDR3 length is 14 residues. This chain's CDR3 is CSARLGQVDEKLFF. In nucleotides, the CDR3 is TGCAGTGCTAGATTAGGACAGGTCGATGAAAAACTGTTTTTT.

The chain couples TRBV7-2 to TRBJ2-7, with a weak D call TRBD2 (7 bases). Germline CDR1 reads SGHTA; CDR2 reads FQGNSA. Trimming cost V 1 base and J 2 bases, with 15 bases left between them. The CDR3 sequence is 16 residues long. The CDR3 reads CASSLGGGLSPYEQYF. As DNA, the CDR3 is TGTGCCAGCAGCTTAGGGGGGGGGCTATCTCCCTACGAGCAGTACTTC.

The chain recombines TRBV20-1 with TRBJ2-3; a weak D match, TRBD2 (5 bases). The V gene lost 2 bases and the J gene lost 0 bases, with 9 bases spanning the gap. The CDR3 spans 14 residues. CDR1 is DFQATT, CDR2 SNEGSKA, per germline (reference sequence). The CDR3 sequence is CSARTGGSTDTQYF. CDR3 in DNA: TGCAGTGCTAGAACGGGCGGGAGCACAGATACGCAGTATTTT.

A few counts support this clonotype. V gene TRBV30 combines with J gene TRBJ2-5; 9 nucleotides match TRBD1. The V and J ends lost 4 bases and 6 bases, in that order; junction bases with no gene match: 6. CDR1 and CDR2 (germline): GTSNPN, SVGIG (reference sequence). The length of the CDR3 is 13 residues. Written as DNA, the CDR3 is TGTGCCTGGAACGACGACAGGGGGAAGACCCAGTACTTC. Its translation is CAWNDDRGKTQYF.

The chain employs TRBV21-1 and TRBJ1-5; the D call of TRBD1 is as the table states it, not checked on the DNA. TRBV21-1 has pseudogene status. This CDR3 contains 14 residues. DNA for the CDR3: TGTGCCAGCACAACAGGGGAGGGCAATCAGCCCCAGCATTTT. It is translated as CASTTGEGNQPQHF.

This clonotype occurred many times. The V and J genes are TRBV6-5 and TRBJ2-5; 12 nucleotides line up with TRBD2. The V and J ends lost 6 bases and 2 bases, in that order; junction bases with no gene match: 4. The length of the CDR3 is 15 residues. CDR1 and CDR2 (germline): MNHEY, SVGAGI. The CDR3 is CASRLTSGGQETQYF. The CDR3 coding sequence is TGTGCCAGCAGGTTGACTAGCGGGGGACAAGAGACCCAGTACTTC.

This clonotype showed up many times. The chain employs TRBV9 and TRBJ2-7, with 9 bases fitting TRBD1. Germline assignment: CDR1 SGDLS and CDR2 YYNGEE. J was trimmed by 6 bases and V by 0 bases; bases with no gene match: 10. The CDR3 length is 16 residues. CDR3 loop: CASSVATGGTRGEQYF. The CDR3 region has the DNA TGTGCCAGCAGCGTAGCTACAGGGGGCACCCGGGGCGAGCAGTACTTC.

This clonotype was observed a few times. The J gene is TRBJ1-5, the V gene TRBV20-1; 8 nucleotides agree with TRBD1. The germline V gene has CDR1 DFQATT and CDR2 SNEGSKA (reference sequence). V lost 5 bases to trimming and J lost 5 bases; unmatched junction nucleotides: 11. This CDR3 contains 15 residues. The CDR3 DNA sequence: TGCAGTGCTCAGCCCTCGACAGGGGTAGATCAGCCCCAGCATTTT. It encodes CSAQPSTGVDQPQHF.

The chain carries TRBV20-1 and TRBJ2-3, with no clear D. CDR1 and CDR2 (germline): DFQATT, SNEGSKA (reference sequence). The CDR3 loop spans 12 amino acids. Trimming took 7 bases from V and 2 from J, leaving 10 bases between them. CDR3 in DNA: TGCAGTGTGAACAGCGACACAGATACGCAGTATTTT. Protein sequence: CSVNSDTDTQYF.

This clonotype was observed a handful of times. The CDR3 DNA reads as TGTGCCAGCAGTACTGCCGCGCTGGGGCCAGTGGGGACCCAGTACTTC. Amino acids: CASSTAALGPVGTQYF. The chain links TRBV12-3 or TRBV12-4 to TRBJ2-5; D might be TRBD1 (5 bases). CDR3 length: 16 residues. V lost 5 bases and J 7 bases, leaving 23 bases between the germline ends.

To note about this clonotype: As the CDR3 is not closed by the conserved phenylalanine or tryptophan, this likely results from a read error. J is TRBJ2-7 and V is TRBV30; D uncertain. The V and J ends lost 2 bases and 3 bases respectively, with 5 bases between them. Germline V gene data show CDR1 as GTSNPN and CDR2 as SVGIG (reference sequence). The CDR3 runs to 11 residues. This CDR3 is CAWSRRYEQYL. The CDR3 DNA follows: TGTGCCTGGAGTCGTCGCTACGAGCAGTACCTC.

The CDR3 loop is CASSRWAYQETQYF. The CDR3 nucleotides are TGTGCCAGCAGCCGCTGGGCGTACCAAGAGACCCAGTACTTC. V gene TRBV5-5 combines with J gene TRBJ2-5; D gene ambiguous. The ends were cut back, 4 bases at V and 0 bases at J, with 10 bases in the middle. The CDR3 length is 14 residues. Germline-derived CDR1 and CDR2 are SGHKS and YYEKEE (reference sequence).

The chain carries TRBV6-2 or TRBV6-3 and TRBJ1-5; D not resolved. The CDR3 spans 12 residues. Germline CDR1 MNHEY, CDR2 SVGEGT. The V end was cut by 0 bases, the J end by 8 bases, with 5 bases between. Here the CDR3 reads CASSYSPKPQHF. CDR3 coding DNA: TGTGCCAGCAGTTACTCCCCCAAGCCCCAGCATTTT.

This chain connects TRBV12-3 or TRBV12-4 to TRBJ1-1, with TRBD1 matching over 10 bases. The length of the CDR3 is 13 residues. Trimming at V came to 6 bases and at J to 9 bases, leaving 7 bases not matched to a gene. The DNA for the CDR3 is TGTGCCAGCAGGGAAGGACAGGGGGTAAAAGCTTTCTTT. It translates to CASREGQGVKAFF.

The chain is built from TRBV4-2 and TRBJ2-3; perhaps TRBD2 as D (5 bases). The V end was cut by 0 bases, the J end by 2 bases, with 12 bases between. Germline V gene lookup returns CDR1 LGHNA and CDR2 YNFKEQ. The CDR3 runs 16 residues. The CDR3 DNA reads as TGTGCCAGCAGCCAAGATCAAAGCGGACCCACAGATACGCAGTATTTT. Its translation is CASSQDQSGPTDTQYF.

In its sample, this clonotype was seen many times. The V and J genes are TRBV2 and TRBJ2-1; no clear D. V gave up 0 bases and J gave up 4 bases, with 4 bases separating them. The V gene's germline CDR1 is SNHLY and CDR2 FYNNEI. The CDR3 runs to 13 residues. The CDR3 loop reads CASSEAPYNEQFF. CDR3 sequence (DNA): TGTGCCAGCAGTGAAGCCCCTTACAATGAGCAGTTCTTC. Variable domain in full (rest from reference TRBV2 and TRBJ2-1): EPEVTQTPSHQVTQMGQEVILRCVPISNHLYFYWYRQILGQKVEFLVSFYNNEISEKSEIFDDQFSVERPDGSNFTLKIRSTKLEDSAMYFCASSEAPYNEQFFGPGTRLTVL.

CDR3: CASSMTLGTSGGNEQFF. The CDR3 nucleotides read TGTGCCAGCAGCATGACTTTAGGGACTAGCGGGGGCAATGAGCAGTTCTTC. V gene TRBV12-3 or TRBV12-4 combines with J gene TRBJ2-7, with 14 bases lining up with TRBD2. The J call is uncertain, as TRBJ2-1 better fits the DNA end. The CDR3 has 17 residues.

The table lists this clonotype with a few counts. The V and J genes are TRBV20-1 and TRBJ1-3; 7 positions match TRBD1. Germline CDR1 and CDR2: DFQATT and SNEGSKA (reference sequence). The CDR3 has 15 amino acids. V gave up 6 bases and J gave up 0 bases; unmatched junction bases: 8. The CDR3 region is CSAETDRSSGNTIYF. The CDR3 DNA is TGCAGTGCCGAGACGGACAGGAGCTCTGGAAACACCATATATTTT.

This chain connects TRBV18 to TRBJ2-7; 7 bases align to TRBD1. With V trimmed by 5 bases and J by 1 base, 20 bases remained unmatched. This CDR3 is 19 amino acids long. In germline, CDR1 is KGHSH, CDR2 LQKENI. CDR3 DNA: TGTGCCAGCTCATTCTCTAGCCCCGCACCGGGACAGCATTCCTACGAGCAGTACTTC. Translating gives CASSFSSPAPGQHSYEQYF.

The chain is built from TRBV20-1 and TRBJ2-1, with D perhaps TRBD2 (6 bases). The germline V and J ends were trimmed by 3 bases and 4 bases, with 13 bases remaining between them. Germline V gene lookup returns CDR1 DFQATT and CDR2 SNEGSKA (reference sequence). This CDR3 is 14 amino acids long. The CDR3: CSASGWGLYNEQFF. The CDR3 DNA reads TGCAGTGCTAGTGGTTGGGGACTTTACAATGAGCAGTTCTTC.

The table lists this clonotype with a few counts. CDR3 nucleotide sequence: TGCAGTGCTGCAACTCTCAGAGGGAATCAGCCCCAGCATTTT. Its protein product is CSAATLRGNQPQHF. This chain links TRBV20-1 with TRBJ1-5, with D unresolved. The germline V gene has CDR1 DFQATT and CDR2 SNEGSKA (reference sequence). The CDR3 has 14 residues. With 5 bases removed from V and 4 bases from J, the gap between germline ends came to 15 bases.

This clonotype was counted at least ten times. The chain recombines TRBV10-3 with TRBJ2-5; D perhaps matches TRBD2 (7 bases). This CDR3 is built from 16 residues. V was shortened by 2 bases and J by 5 bases, with 18 bases between the two germline ends. Germline V gene sequence: CDR1 ENHRY, CDR2 SYGVKD. CDR3: CAISERIRGALETQYF. The CDR3 DNA sequence: TGTGCCATCAGTGAGCGTATACGGGGGGCTTTGGAGACCCAGTACTTC.

This chain connects TRBV19 to TRBJ1-4; the match to TRBD1 covers 7 bases. Losses at the gene ends were 5 bases for V and 7 bases for J; bases not matched to a gene: 7. Germline lookup yields CDR1 LNHDA and CDR2 SQIVND (reference sequence). CDR3 length: 14 residues. CDR3 residues: CASSGQAVAEKLFF. CDR3 in DNA: TGTGCCAGTAGTGGACAGGCGGTTGCTGAAAAACTGTTTTTT. The variable domain in full, completed from reference TRBV19 and TRBJ1-4, reads DGGITQSPKYLFRKEGQNVTLSCEQNLNHDAMYWYRQDPGQGLRLIYYSQIVNDFQKGDIAEGYSVSREKKESFPLTVTSAQKNPTAFYLCASSGQAVAEKLFFGSGTQLSVL.

The chain employs TRBV18 and TRBJ1-4, with 8 nucleotides matching TRBD1. Germline V gives CDR1 KGHSH, CDR2 LQKENI. This CDR3 has 15 amino acids. Trimming took 6 bases from V and 8 from J; bases not matched to a gene: 11. The CDR3 reads CASSPRQGLGEKLFF. CDR3 nucleotides: TGTGCCAGCTCCCCCAGACAGGGGCTAGGAGAAAAACTGTTTTTT.

This rearrangement joins TRBV20-1 to TRBJ1-2, with a weak D call TRBD1 (6 bases). CDR1 is DFQATT, CDR2 SNEGSKA, per germline (reference sequence). CDR3 size: 11 residues. Trimming left V 6 bases short and J 5 bases short, with 10 bases between. The DNA of the CDR3 is TGCAGTGCAGGGGGGATATATGGCTACACCTTC. Its protein product is CSAGGIYGYTF.

The chain carries TRBV12-3 or TRBV12-4 and TRBJ2-1; D gene ambiguous. With 2 bases removed from V and 11 bases from J, the gap between germline ends came to 10 bases. CDR3 size: 12 residues. CDR3 nucleotides: TGTGCCAGCAGTTTACGTGGCCACCAGCAGTTCTTC. Translated: CASSLRGHQQFF.

The table lists this clonotype with a few counts. This chain's CDR3 is CASSLLGGQADYNEQFF. DNA of the CDR3: TGTGCCAGCAGCTTACTGGGGGGACAGGCGGACTACAATGAGCAGTTCTTC. The rearrangement uses TRBV7-2 and TRBJ2-1, with 8 positions matching TRBD1. This CDR3 is 17 amino acids long. Per the germline V gene, CDR1 is SGHTA and CDR2 is FQGNSA. Trimming removed 2 bases from V and 3 bases from J; junction bases left unmatched: 9.